The 7 T cell receptor beta chains below were found in one sample sequenced in a study of T cell changes during pregnancy in multiple sclerosis. Profiled with immunoSEQ multiplex PCR; TCRdb holds only in-frame clones, not every one. Of 60,000 or so clones in the sample, 89% were seen once. The material was peripheral blood, obtained in the first trimester of pregnancy. Receptor source: a female donor with multiple sclerosis, enrolled in a pregnancy study.

This chain uses TRBV5-6 with TRBJ2-6; TRBD1 might be the D (5 bases). Germline V CDR1 and CDR2: SGHDT, YYEEEE. The V gene lost 4 bases and the J gene lost 2 bases, with 10 bases spanning the gap. The CDR3 extends over 15 amino acids. In DNA form, the CDR3 reads TGTGCCAGCAGCCCGCTGACAGCTGGGGCCAACGTCCTGACTTTC. Translated: CASSPLTAGANVLTF.

This sequence joins TRBV6-1 and TRBJ2-7; TRBD1 is a possible D gene (5 bases). Trimming cost V 2 bases and J 1 base, with 6 bases left between them. In germline, CDR1 is MNHNS, CDR2 SASEGT. CDR3 size: 13 residues. The CDR3 sequence: CASSERQSYEQYF. The CDR3 nucleotides read TGTGCCAGCAGTGAAAGACAGTCCTACGAGCAGTACTTC.

The chain couples TRBV19 to TRBJ2-4, with D tentatively TRBD1 (6 bases). Germline CDR1 LNHDA, CDR2 SQIVND (reference sequence). This CDR3 spans 13 amino acids. Trimming left V 4 bases short and J 8 bases short, with 12 bases between. The CDR3 spells CASSTQGMDIQYF. For the CDR3, the DNA is TGTGCCAGTAGTACACAGGGTATGGACATTCAGTACTTC.

CDR3 bases: TGTGCCAGCAGCCCTACCGGGAAGTATAGCAATCAGCCCCAGCATTTT. Translating gives CASSPTGKYSNQPQHF. The chain combines TRBV7-8 with TRBJ1-5, with D uncertain. The CDR3 spans 16 residues. Germline values: CDR1 SGHVS, CDR2 FQNEAQ. With 5 bases removed from V and 0 bases from J, the gap between germline ends came to 14 bases.

This clone has a single count. The chain employs TRBV6-5 and TRBJ1-1; D ambiguous. The CDR3 contains 13 residues. Germline V gives CDR1 MNHEY, CDR2 SVGAGI. V lost 2 bases to trimming and J lost 1 base, with 5 bases between them. The CDR3, as DNA: TGTGCCAGCAGTTACGGGCCGAACACTGAAGCTTTCTTT. As protein: CASSYGPNTEAFF.

This clone was counted a single time. The rearrangement links TRBV28 to TRBJ2-3; D not certain. Germline V gene sequence: CDR1 MDHEN, CDR2 SYDVKM. The V and J ends lost 4 bases and 2 bases respectively, with 7 bases between them. The CDR3 is made up of 13 amino acids. The CDR3 here is CASSSPVTDTQYF. The CDR3 coding sequence is TGTGCCAGCAGTTCCCCGGTCACAGATACGCAGTATTTT.

This sequence joins TRBV5-1 and TRBJ2-3, with 11 bases identical to TRBD2. Germline trimming cut 0 bases from V and 3 bases from J; bases unmatched to any gene: 6. The germline CDR1 and CDR2 sequences are SGHRS and YFSETQ. The CDR3 has 17 residues. The CDR3 DNA reads TGCGCCAGCAGCTTGGGGATTAGCGGGGGGGAGACAGATACGCAGTATTTT. Translated: CASSLGISGGETDTQYF.